This T cell receptor beta chain was identified during a study of control samples from healthy donors and cancer patients. Generated by immunoSEQ multiplex PCR, the TCRdb table keeps only in-frame clones and is missing some. The sample records roughly 370,000 clones, 80% to 95% being singletons. V lost 6 bases and J lost 6, with 21 bases in between. Germline values: CDR1 MDHEN, CDR2 SYDVKM. This CDR3 is built from 15 residues. The V call is TRBV28, the J call TRBJ2-7; tentative D call: TRBD2 (5 bases). The sample taken for sequencing was PBMCs. The clonotype originates from a man aged 40-49 years with head and neck cancer. CDR3 loop: CASSRGAPWLFEQYF. CDR3 bases: TGTGCCAGCAGCCGGGGAGCTCCGTGGTTATTCGAGCAGTACTTC.